These 5 T cell receptor beta chains originate from one sample sequenced in a study of blood T cells in healthy people across ages (dated by TCRdb to between 2015 and 2016). The library was made by 5' RACE. The instrument given in TCRdb is Illumina HiSeq 2500. The second PCR ran for about 6 to 12 cycles and used a J-beta primer mix along with a sample-barcoded 5' primer. TCRdb trimmed the raw reads at Q25, called clones with MiXCR and kept productive beta chains. Each CDR3 protein gets just one entry, which takes the most common genes and DNA from the rows behind it. Across this sample there are about 940,000 distinct CDR3 sequences, with approximately 49% seen only once. The leading ten clones occupy roughly 13% of the sample. The sample was blood. These receptors all stem from a man younger than 40 in good health.

This clonotype was recorded only once. The chain links TRBV11-3 to TRBJ1-1; 12 bases fit TRBD1. V was pared by 4 bases and J by 4 bases, with 7 bases of the junction left unmatched. The CDR3 is made up of 16 amino acids. Per germline, CDR1 SGHNT and CDR2 YENEEA. The DNA for the CDR3 is TGTGCCAGCAGCTCGGGACAGGGGGCGACCGGCACTGAAGCTTTCTTT. Translation: CASSSGQGATGTEAFF.

The V and J genes are TRBV27 and TRBJ2-7; 9 positions match TRBD1. The CDR3 consists of 16 residues. Germline assignment: CDR1 MNHEY and CDR2 SMNVEV (reference sequence). The V and J ends lost 2 bases and 1 base, in that order; junction bases with no gene match: 6. Written as DNA, the CDR3 is TGTGCCAGCAGTTTAATCGGGACAGGGCCATCCTACGAGCAGTACTTC. Protein: CASSLIGTGPSYEQYF.

V usage is TRBV2 and J usage is TRBJ1-6, with 7 bases aligning to TRBD1. V was clipped by 6 bases and J by 9 bases; unmatched bases: 5. Germline CDR1 SNHLY, CDR2 FYNNEI. CDR3 size: 13 residues. The CDR3 nucleotides are TGTGCCAGCAGGACAGGGAAGGGTTCACCCCTCCACTTT. This codes for CASRTGKGSPLHF.

The chain combines TRBV4-3 with TRBJ2-4; no definite D call. Near its end, the DNA agrees better with TRBJ2-7, so the J call may be wrong. From germline, CDR1 is LGHNA and CDR2 YSLEER. This CDR3 is built from 16 residues. The CDR3 region is CASSQEWPGSSYEQYF. The CDR3 nucleotides are TGCGCCAGCAGCCAAGAGTGGCCAGGATCCTCCTACGAGCAGTACTTC.

This clonotype was seen a few times. The rearrangement links TRBV2 to TRBJ2-1, with a weak D call TRBD1 (5 bases). The CDR3 is 19 residues long. The V gene lost 1 base and the J gene lost 8 bases, with 27 bases spanning the gap. Germline lookup yields CDR1 SNHLY and CDR2 FYNNEI. CDR3 DNA: TGTGCCAGCAGTGAAGTGGAAAACAGGCCGTCCTTCCTTTACGATGAGCAGTTCTTC. This sequence encodes CASSEVENRPSFLYDEQFF.